Below are 27 T cell receptor beta chains sequenced from a single sample in a study of blood T cell repertoires in COVID-19. The protocol was immunoSEQ multiplex PCR, while the TCRdb copy is restricted to in-frame clones and leaves out a portion. The table shows 200,000 to 250,000 clones, with more than 70% occurring only once. The sample taken for sequencing was peripheral blood. Receptors originate from a woman in her forties who had recovered from COVID-19.

The chain uses TRBV5-1 and TRBJ2-3; a weak D match, TRBD1 (5 bases). V was shortened by 6 bases and J by 0 bases, with 17 bases between the two germline ends. The CDR3 spans 16 residues. CDR1 and CDR2 from the germline V gene are SGHRS and YFSETQ. The CDR3 spells CASTHTAGSSTDTQYF. The CDR3 bases are TGCGCCAGCACCCACACCGCAGGGTCTAGCACAGATACGCAGTATTTT.

This chain joins TRBV9 and TRBJ1-1, with D maybe TRBD1 (6 bases). V was pared by 2 bases and J by 1 base, with 9 bases between. The CDR3 sequence is 14 residues long. Germline V gene data show CDR1 as SGDLS and CDR2 as YYNGEE. The CDR3 nucleotides are TGTGCCAGCAGCGTGAGGACAGAGAACACTGAAGCTTTCTTT. It encodes CASSVRTENTEAFF.

The chain couples TRBV28 to TRBJ2-7, with 7 positions matching TRBD2. J gave up 3 bases and V 6 bases, and 8 bases lay outside the gene matches. The CDR3 sequence is 14 residues long. Germline V gene lookup returns CDR1 MDHEN and CDR2 SYDVKM. CDR3 region: CASRVGVAGYEQYF. CDR3 nucleotides: TGTGCCAGCAGGGTCGGGGTAGCGGGCTACGAGCAGTACTTC. Complete variable domain (other parts from reference TRBV28 and TRBJ2-7): DVKVTQSSRYLVKRTGEKVFLECVQDMDHENMFWYRQDPGLGLRLIYFSYDVKMKEKGDIPEGYSVSREKKERFSLILESASTNQTSMYLCASRVGVAGYEQYFGPGTRLTVT.

The V and J genes are TRBV11-2 and TRBJ2-5, with D uncertain. Trimming took 3 bases from V and 9 from J, leaving 23 bases between them. The CDR3 has 16 residues. Germline V gene lookup returns CDR1 SGHAT and CDR2 FQNNGV. CDR3: CASSFNSELLRVPQYF. CDR3 DNA sequence: TGTGCCAGCAGCTTCAATTCGGAGCTACTAAGAGTGCCCCAGTACTTC. Combining the CDR3 with reference TRBV11-2 and TRBJ2-5 gives the whole variable domain EAGVAQSPRYKIIEKRQSVAFWCNPISGHATLYWYQQILGQGPKLLIQFQNNGVVDDSQLPKDRFSAERLKGVDSTLKIQPAKLEDSAVYLCASSFNSELLRVPQYFGPGTRLLVL.

This chain links TRBV10-3 with TRBJ2-5, with D perhaps matching TRBD1 (6 bases). CDR3 size: 13 residues. CDR1 is ENHRY and CDR2 is SYGVKD in the germline V gene. The V end lost 5 bases, the J end lost 5 bases, and 12 bases lay between the germline ends. CDR3 residues: CAISSRGGETQYF. Here the CDR3 DNA reads TGTGCCATCAGTTCCAGGGGTGGGGAGACCCAGTACTTC.

The chain recombines TRBV3-1 (or the pseudogene TRBV3-2) with TRBJ2-3; D is ambiguous. Trimming cost V 4 bases and J 6 bases, with 14 bases left between them. The CDR3 totals 14 residues. Germline CDR1 is LGHDT and CDR2 is YNNKEL (reference sequence). In nucleotides, the CDR3 is TGTGCCAGCAGCCCAGATCCATCGCGGGATACGCAGTATTTT. This translates into CASSPDPSRDTQYF.

V and J are TRBV7-3 and TRBJ2-1; 15 positions agree with TRBD2. The germline V gene encodes CDR1 SGHTA and CDR2 FQGTGA. This CDR3 region has 19 residues. After removal of 5 bases from V and 0 bases from J, the junction contained 8 bases not matched to a gene. The CDR3 reads CASSPGLAGGYSSYNEQFF. Here the CDR3 DNA reads TGTGCCAGCAGCCCGGGACTAGCGGGGGGTTATAGCTCCTACAATGAGCAGTTCTTC.

The chain combines TRBV6-6 with TRBJ2-1; 7 bases are shared with TRBD1. V lost 5 bases and J lost 7; bases outside the gene matches: 14. The CDR3 totals 16 residues. Germline-derived CDR1 and CDR2 are MNHNY and SVGAGI (reference sequence). The CDR3 reads CASSRQSGTVRNEQFF. The CDR3 region has the DNA TGTGCCAGCAGTCGACAGTCCGGGACAGTTCGTAATGAGCAGTTCTTC.

The chain combines TRBV6-6 with TRBJ1-2, with 7 nucleotides matching TRBD1. Trimming took 6 bases from V and 6 from J; bases not matched to a gene: 10. CDR1 and CDR2 from the germline V gene are MNHNY and SVGAGI (reference sequence). The CDR3 has 14 residues. CDR3 sequence: CASSGPTGYDGYTF. DNA of the CDR3: TGTGCCAGCAGCGGACCGACAGGGTATGATGGCTACACCTTC.

Remarks on this clone: The sample has other DNA sequences that encode this CDR3 too. The rearrangement uses TRBV29-1 and TRBJ1-5; no reliable D call. The length of the CDR3 is 15 residues. CDR1 and CDR2 (germline): SQVTM, ANQGSEA. With 4 bases removed from V and 2 bases from J, the gap between germline ends came to 15 bases. CDR3 residues: CSVADGVLGNQPQHF. The CDR3, as DNA: TGCAGCGTTGCAGACGGGGTCCTGGGCAATCAGCCCCAGCATTTT.

V and J are TRBV4-1 and TRBJ1-6, with 7 positions matching TRBD1. This CDR3 region has 17 residues. V shed 0 bases and J 5 bases; nucleotides not matched to a gene: 7. Germline V lookup: CDR1 MGHRA, CDR2 YSYEKL. The CDR3 loop reads CASSQDRGTADNSPLHF. The CDR3 region has the DNA TGCGCCAGCAGCCAAGATCGGGGGACAGCCGATAATTCACCCCTCCACTTT.

The genes are TRBV7-3 and TRBJ2-1; 12 bases are a match to TRBD2. This CDR3 is 16 amino acids long. The germline CDR1 and CDR2 sequences are SGHTA and FQGTGA. J lost 8 bases, V lost 2 bases, and 7 bases had no gene match. This CDR3 is CASSLGLTSGSDEQFF. CDR3 nucleotide sequence: TGTGCCAGCAGCTTAGGTTTGACTAGCGGGAGCGATGAGCAGTTCTTC.

V usage is TRBV14 and J usage is TRBJ2-2; 10 bases are a match to TRBD2. Germline V gene sequence: CDR1 SGHDN, CDR2 FVKESK. This CDR3 is built from 16 residues. Trimming took 4 bases from V and 1 from J; bases not matched to a gene: 3. The CDR3 DNA reads TGTGCCAGCAGCCGCCTAGCGGGAGTGAACACCGGGGAGCTGTTTTTT. It translates to CASSRLAGVNTGELFF.

As concerns this clone: The sample carries other DNA sequences with the same CDR3. V usage is TRBV18 and J usage is TRBJ1-1; a possible D gene is TRBD1 (6 bases). Germline lookup yields CDR1 KGHSH and CDR2 LQKENI. The CDR3 is 14 residues long. The V end was cut by 4 bases, the J end by 1 base, with 10 bases between. CDR3 amino acids: CASSLGRGNTEAFF. The CDR3 bases are TGTGCCAGCTCACTGGGCAGGGGGAACACTGAAGCTTTCTTT.

CDR3 DNA: TGTGCCACCAGCAGAGACGGGGCTAACTATGGCTACACCTTC. It yields the protein CATSRDGANYGYTF. V gene TRBV15 combines with J gene TRBJ1-2; no reliable D call. V gave up 0 bases and J gave up 0 bases, with 5 bases separating them. The length of the CDR3 is 14 residues. CDR1 and CDR2 (germline): LNHNV, YYDKDF (reference sequence).

The chain carries TRBV29-1 and TRBJ1-2, with D tentatively TRBD1 (5 bases). The CDR3 contains 11 residues. The germline V and J ends were trimmed by 1 base and 8 bases, with 8 bases remaining between them. The germline gives CDR1 SQVTM, CDR2 ANQGSEA. The CDR3 region has the DNA TGCAGCGTTGAAGGAAGGGGAGGCTACACCTTC. Amino acids: CSVEGRGGYTF.

This chain joins TRBV5-1 and TRBJ2-2, with TRBD2 identical over 9 bases. Losses at the gene ends were 3 bases for V and 4 bases for J; bases not matched to a gene: 7. CDR1 and CDR2 from the germline V gene are SGHRS and YFSETQ. This CDR3 comprises 16 residues. CDR3 protein: CASSSLREGRTGELFF. In nucleotides, the CDR3 is TGCGCCAGCAGCTCCCTGCGGGAGGGCCGCACCGGGGAGCTGTTTTTT.

The chain links TRBV4-1 to TRBJ2-7, with 8 bases matching TRBD2. CDR1 is MGHRA, CDR2 YSYEKL, per germline. J lost 6 bases, V lost 2 bases, and 12 bases had no gene match. The CDR3 contains 16 residues. The CDR3 DNA is TGCGCCAGCAGCCAACTCTCGGGGGGGCCGGGAGGCGAGCAGTACTTC. Translated: CASSQLSGGPGGEQYF.

The chain combines TRBV30 with TRBJ2-1; 7 positions agree with TRBD1. Germline CDR1 reads GTSNPN; CDR2 reads SVGIG (reference sequence). CDR3 length equals 12 residues. Losses at the gene ends were 5 bases for V and 10 bases for J; bases not matched to a gene: 8. CDR3 DNA sequence: TGTGCCTGGTCCACCCAGGGGGAAGAGCAGTTCTTC. Translated, it gives CAWSTQGEEQFF.

The chain is built from TRBV29-1 and TRBJ2-1; TRBD2 agrees at 11 bases. CDR1 is SQVTM and CDR2 is ANQGSEA in the germline V gene. This CDR3 region has 15 residues. J gave up 3 bases and V 7 bases, and 8 bases lay outside the gene matches. The CDR3 DNA follows: TGCAGCGGGGATCCCGGGACTAGCGGCTACAATGAGCAGTTCTTC. Residues: CSGDPGTSGYNEQFF.

CDR3 nucleotide sequence: TGCAGTGCTAGTCCCACGGTTCGCGCAGGGAACTACGAGCAGTACTTC. Translation: CSASPTVRAGNYEQYF. J is TRBJ2-7 and V is TRBV20-1, with D perhaps matching TRBD1 (5 bases). CDR1 is DFQATT and CDR2 is SNEGSKA in the germline V gene (reference sequence). Trimming left V 3 bases short and J 3 bases short, with 21 bases between. This CDR3 region has 16 residues.

V and J are TRBV11-3 and TRBJ2-2, with 9 positions matching TRBD2. Germline V gene sequence: CDR1 SGHNT, CDR2 YENEEA. The CDR3 length is 15 residues. V was clipped by 5 bases and J by 4 bases; unmatched bases: 5. In nucleotides, the CDR3 is TGTGCCAGCAGCCTTAGCGGGAGTGTCACCGGGGAGCTGTTTTTT. Translation gives CASSLSGSVTGELFF.

This chain joins TRBV5-4 and TRBJ2-7; D is unclear. Germline V lookup: CDR1 SGHNT, CDR2 YYREEE (reference sequence). V dropped 2 bases and J dropped 2 bases, with 11 bases sitting between them. This CDR3 is 14 amino acids long. CDR3 region: CASSLRYSPYEQYF. Written as DNA, the CDR3 is TGTGCCAGCAGCTTAAGGTACAGCCCCTACGAGCAGTACTTC.

J is TRBJ2-2 and V is TRBV5-8; 9 nucleotides line up with TRBD1. From germline, CDR1 is SGHTS and CDR2 YDEGEE. This CDR3 is built from 16 residues. Unmatched junction bases numbered 4, after V lost 4 bases and J lost 0 bases. The DNA of the CDR3 is TGTGCCAGCAGCGCGGGACAGGGTACGAACACCGGGGAGCTGTTTTTT. As protein: CASSAGQGTNTGELFF. The full variable domain, its missing parts supplied by reference TRBV5-8 and TRBJ2-2, is EAGVTQSPTHLIKTRGQQATLRCSPISGHTSVYWYQQALGLGLQFLLWYDEGEERNRGNFPPRFSGRQFPNYSSELNVNALELEDSALYLCASSAGQGTNTGELFFGEGSRLTVL.

The chain is built from TRBV7-2 and TRBJ2-2; TRBD2 might be the D (7 bases). This CDR3 contains 16 residues. Germline CDR1 SGHTA, CDR2 FQGNSA. Trimming cost V 4 bases and J 7 bases, with 19 bases left between them. The CDR3 protein is CASSSPLGGGVGELFF. The CDR3 DNA reads as TGTGCCAGCAGCTCCCCTCTTGGGGGGGGCGTCGGGGAGCTGTTTTTT. Together with reference TRBV7-2 and TRBJ2-2, the CDR3 gives the full variable domain: GAGVSQSPSNKVTEKGKDVELRCDPISGHTALYWYRQSLGQGLEFLIYFQGNSAPDKSGLPSDRFSAERTGGSVSTLTIQRTQQEDSAVYLCASSSPLGGGVGELFFGEGSRLTVL.

The V and J genes are TRBV2 and TRBJ1-4, with a weak D call TRBD1 (6 bases). Trimming shortened V by 0 bases and J by 7 bases, and 15 bases separated the two germline ends. The length of the CDR3 is 16 residues. The germline V gene has CDR1 SNHLY and CDR2 FYNNEI. Here the CDR3 reads CASSEALSGGVEKLFF. The CDR3 DNA reads as TGTGCCAGCAGTGAAGCGCTTTCGGGGGGCGTTGAAAAACTGTTTTTT. Full variable domain (missing parts from reference TRBV2 and TRBJ1-4): EPEVTQTPSHQVTQMGQEVILRCVPISNHLYFYWYRQILGQKVEFLVSFYNNEISEKSEIFDDQFSVERPDGSNFTLKIRSTKLEDSAMYFCASSEALSGGVEKLFFGSGTQLSVL.

The V and J genes are TRBV28 and TRBJ1-2; 9 bases are a match to TRBD1. The CDR3 spans 14 residues. Looked up from germline, CDR1 is MDHEN and CDR2 is SYDVKM. V gave up 3 bases and J gave up 6 bases; unmatched junction bases: 5. The CDR3 region has the DNA TGTGCCAGCAGTTTCCGGGACAGGGCCAATGGCTACACCTTC. Translated, it gives CASSFRDRANGYTF.